These 21 T cell receptor beta chains were all obtained from the same sample, sequenced in a study of T cell clonotyping in hematopoietic cell transplantation. Data came from immunoSEQ multiplex PCR; TCRdb stores just in-frame clones and leaves some out. The table records around 80,000 clones, 90% to 97% of them present only once. The sample's time point: recipient sample about 28 days before transplant, after cytoreduction. Sequenced material: peripheral blood mononuclear cells, taken before stem cell transplant. The source is a woman between 50 and 59 years old with acute myeloid leukemia. Some clones in this sample may be carry-over from other donors' samples.

This clone came up once. The V gene is TRBV9, the J gene TRBJ2-3; 8 bases align to TRBD1. CDR3 length: 16 amino acids. CDR1 is SGDLS and CDR2 is YYNGEE in the germline V gene. The ends lost 3 bases at V and 3 bases at J; junction bases unmatched: 9. The DNA for the CDR3 is TGTGCCAGCAGCGCTATTTCGACAGGGGAGACAGATACGCAGTATTTT. It translates to CASSAISTGETDTQYF.

The sample holds one count of this clone. The chain combines TRBV5-4 with TRBJ2-7, with 11 bases fitting TRBD1. Germline CDR1 SGHNT, CDR2 YYREEE (reference sequence). CDR3 length: 13 residues. V gave up 4 bases and J gave up 7 bases; unmatched junction bases: 4. CDR3 sequence (DNA): TGTGCCAGCAGCCGGGACAGGGGGGATGAGCAGTACTTC. Protein product: CASSRDRGDEQYF.

The genes are TRBV7-9 and TRBJ1-1, with D tentatively TRBD1 (5 bases). Per the germline V gene, CDR1 is SEHNR and CDR2 is FQNEAQ (reference sequence). The CDR3 length is 16 residues. Deletions cut 5 bases from V and 4 bases from J, with 20 bases between. This CDR3 is CASSPRRQTETTEAFF. The CDR3 DNA reads TGTGCCAGCAGCCCAAGGCGACAGACCGAGACCACTGAAGCTTTCTTT.

V gene TRBV6-1 combines with J gene TRBJ2-1, with D hard to call. Trimming stripped 2 bases from V and 12 bases from J, with 8 bases between. Looked up from germline, CDR1 is MNHNS and CDR2 is SASEGT. The CDR3 covers 11 residues. CDR3 sequence reads: CASSEFTGQFF. In DNA, the CDR3 is TGTGCCAGCAGTGAATTCACTGGGCAGTTCTTC.

The V call is TRBV19, the J call TRBJ1-2; D perhaps matches TRBD1 (5 bases). Germline lookup yields CDR1 LNHDA and CDR2 SQIVND (reference sequence). The CDR3 has 15 residues. Between the trimmed V and J ends, which lost 3 bases and 6 bases, there was a span of 17 bases. The chain's CDR3 is CASSIYDSGVDGYTF. The CDR3 DNA reads as TGTGCCAGTAGTATTTATGACAGCGGCGTAGATGGCTACACCTTC.

The CDR3 coding sequence is TGCGCCAGCAGTGAGTCGGGGCCGGCTGAAAAACTGTTTTTT. It is translated as CASSESGPAEKLFF. The V gene is TRBV10-1, the J gene TRBJ1-4, with D tentatively TRBD1 (5 bases). Germline loops: CDR1 WNHNN, CDR2 SYGVQD (reference sequence). The CDR3 runs to 14 residues. Trimming left V 0 bases short and J 7 bases short, with 9 bases between.

Only one count was recorded for this clone. J is TRBJ2-3 and V is TRBV25-1; D tentatively reads TRBD1 or TRBD2 (6 bases each). Looked up from germline, CDR1 is MGHDK and CDR2 is SYGVNS. With 9 bases removed from V and 6 bases from J, the gap between germline ends came to 16 bases. The CDR3 has 13 residues. Here the CDR3 reads CASAVGGADTQYF. CDR3 in DNA: TGTGCCAGTGCCGTGGGGGGCGCGGATACGCAGTATTTT.

V usage is TRBV28 and J usage is TRBJ2-1; a weak D match, TRBD1 (6 bases). Germline V gene lookup returns CDR1 MDHEN and CDR2 SYDVKM. The CDR3 spans 15 residues. V lost 6 bases to trimming and J lost 1 base, with 13 bases between them. The CDR3 coding sequence is TGTGCCAGCAGGCAACATGGACAGTCCTACAATGAGCAGTTCTTC. Amino acid sequence: CASRQHGQSYNEQFF.

This clone turned up a few times. The chain links TRBV28 to TRBJ2-7; the match to TRBD2 covers 11 bases. Germline V lookup: CDR1 MDHEN, CDR2 SYDVKM. The V and J ends lost 6 bases and 7 bases, in that order; junction bases with no gene match: 11. This CDR3 contains 15 residues. The CDR3 spells CASRPQLAGAGEQYF. Written as DNA, the CDR3 is TGTGCCAGCAGACCCCAACTAGCGGGAGCGGGGGAGCAGTACTTC.

The chain recombines TRBV7-2 with TRBJ1-2; TRBD1 matches 7 bases. The CDR3 runs to 15 residues. V lost 4 bases, J lost 1 base, and 6 bases stayed unmatched. Germline values: CDR1 SGHTA, CDR2 FQGNSA. The CDR3 loop is CASSYQGQLNYGYTF. Written as DNA, the CDR3 is TGTGCCAGCAGCTACCAGGGACAGCTTAACTATGGCTACACCTTC.

This clone was seen a handful of times. J is TRBJ2-1 and V is TRBV9; no clear D. V gave up 4 bases and J gave up 4 bases, with 12 bases separating them. The V gene's germline CDR1 is SGDLS and CDR2 YYNGEE. The length of the CDR3 is 14 residues. The CDR3 region is CASSLQHIYNEQFF. Here the CDR3 DNA reads TGTGCCAGCAGCCTCCAGCATATTTACAATGAGCAGTTCTTC.

The chain combines TRBV30 with TRBJ2-7, with 9 bases aligning to TRBD1. The trim removed 8 bases at V and 3 bases at J, leaving 17 bases unmatched. CDR3 length: 16 amino acids. In germline, CDR1 is GTSNPN, CDR2 SVGIG (reference sequence). The CDR3 reads CAGTTGGTSRDYEQYF. For the CDR3, the DNA is TGTGCCGGAACTACAGGGGGCACTAGCAGAGACTACGAGCAGTACTTC. Drawing the rest from reference TRBV30 and TRBJ2-7, the complete variable domain is SQTIHQWPATLVQPVGSPLSLECTVEGTSNPNLYWYRQAAGRGLQLLFYSVGIGQISSEVPQNLSASRPQDRQFILSSKKLLLSDSGFYLCAGTTGGTSRDYEQYFGPGTRLTVT.

The chain combines TRBV30 with TRBJ2-5, with 10 bases identical to TRBD2. Germline V gene data show CDR1 as GTSNPN and CDR2 as SVGIG (reference sequence). The junction had 3 bases not matched to a gene; V was cut back by 0 bases and J by 5 bases. This CDR3 region has 14 residues. The CDR3 DNA reads TGTGCCTGGAGTGTTTTAGCGGGGGGCGAGACCCAGTACTTC. The encoded protein is CAWSVLAGGETQYF.

The V gene is TRBV27, the J gene TRBJ2-3; the match to TRBD2 covers 8 bases. The CDR3 totals 15 residues. J gave up 0 bases and V 4 bases, and 3 bases lay outside the gene matches. Per the germline V gene, CDR1 is MNHEY and CDR2 is SMNVEV (reference sequence). In DNA form, the CDR3 reads TGTGCCAGCAGTTCAGGCGGGAGGAGCACAGATACGCAGTATTTT. Its translation: CASSSGGRSTDTQYF.

As for this clone: The same CDR3 can be traced to other DNA sequences in this sample. CDR3 amino acids: CAWSGGGGYTF. The DNA of the CDR3 is TGTGCCTGGAGTGGTGGGGGGGGCTACACCTTC. J is TRBJ1-2 and V is TRBV30; D perhaps matches TRBD1 (5 bases). Trimming cost V 1 base and J 8 bases, with 8 bases left between them. The CDR3 covers 11 residues. The germline V gene encodes CDR1 GTSNPN and CDR2 SVGIG (reference sequence).

The J gene is TRBJ2-1, the V gene TRBV6-1, with 11 bases fitting TRBD2. CDR3 length: 15 residues. J gave up 2 bases and V 8 bases, and 5 bases lay outside the gene matches. Germline V gene data show CDR1 as MNHNS and CDR2 as SASEGT. The CDR3 reads CASRGTSGAYNEQFF. The CDR3 DNA reads TGTGCCAGCCGCGGGACTAGCGGAGCCTACAATGAGCAGTTCTTC.

The chain combines TRBV5-6 with TRBJ2-5; the D is unclear. The CDR3 extends over 14 amino acids. The V gene lost 1 base and the J gene lost 4 bases, with 11 bases spanning the gap. Germline assignment: CDR1 SGHDT and CDR2 YYEEEE. The CDR3 here is CASSLSVSRETQYF. CDR3 sequence (DNA): TGTGCCAGCAGCTTGTCAGTGAGTCGAGAGACCCAGTACTTC.

This chain joins TRBV19 and TRBJ1-2, with D possibly TRBD1 on 6 matching bases. V was pared by 7 bases and J by 4 bases, with 16 bases between. The CDR3 covers 14 residues. Germline loops: CDR1 LNHDA, CDR2 SQIVND (reference sequence). CDR3: CASTRGPDTYGYTF. CDR3 bases: TGTGCCAGTACCAGGGGCCCGGATACCTATGGCTACACCTTC.

This clone has only one observation. This chain uses TRBV19 with TRBJ2-7, with unresolved D. CDR3 length: 13 amino acids. The V gene's germline CDR1 is LNHDA and CDR2 SQIVND (reference sequence). V was trimmed by 9 bases and J by 6 bases, leaving 18 bases between them. Here the CDR3 reads CASNMDPFGEQYF. As DNA, the CDR3 is TGTGCCAGCAACATGGACCCCTTCGGCGAGCAGTACTTC.

In regard to this clone: An end of the junction does not agree with germline; a read error may underlie this. CDR3 sequence: CASSMRFWDSTNEKLFF. CDR3 DNA sequence: TGTGCCAGCAGTATGAGGTTTTGGGACTCAACTAATGAAAAACTGTTTTTT. The V gene is TRBV19, the J gene TRBJ1-4; D is perhaps TRBD1 (5 bases). This CDR3 region has 17 residues. Per the germline V gene, CDR1 is LNHDA and CDR2 is SQIVND (reference sequence).

The chain combines TRBV6-5 with TRBJ1-1; maybe TRBD1 (5 bases). V lost 7 bases and J 1 base, leaving 10 bases between the germline ends. Per the germline V gene, CDR1 is MNHEY and CDR2 is SVGAGI. The CDR3 totals 13 residues. CDR3 protein: CASTKTGNTEAFF. As DNA, the CDR3 is TGTGCCAGCACCAAAACAGGGAACACTGAAGCTTTCTTT.